Each of the 15 T cell receptor beta chains below was sequenced from the same sample in a study of cytomegalovirus exposure and HLA in healthy donors. The PCR made use of 60 Vbeta and 13 Jbeta primers. The repertoire was sequenced with immunoSEQ multiplex PCR; TCRdb's copy has only in-frame clones and lacks some. The table records about 160,000 clones, roughly 72% of them present only once. The sample comprised PBMCs. The source is a man aged 35 to 55 in good health and CMV-seropositive.

The V call is TRBV5-1, the J call TRBJ1-1; TRBD1 matches at 11 bases. V shed 7 bases and J 1 base; nucleotides not matched to a gene: 0. The CDR3 runs 13 residues. CDR1 SGHRS and CDR2 YFSETQ come from the germline V gene. DNA of the CDR3: TGCGCCAGCGGGACAGGGGGGAACACTGAAGCTTTCTTT. It is translated as CASGTGGNTEAFF. The whole variable domain, remainder taken from reference TRBV5-1 and TRBJ1-1, is KAGVTQTPRYLIKTRGQQVTLSCSPISGHRSVSWYQQTPGQGLQFLFEYFSETQRNKGNFPGRFSGRQFSNSRSEMNVSTLELGDSALYLCASGTGGNTEAFFGQGTRLTVV.

This rearrangement joins TRBV5-1 to TRBJ2-2; possibly TRBD2 for D (5 bases). The CDR3 has 13 amino acids. Germline V gene sequence: CDR1 SGHRS, CDR2 YFSETQ. The V end lost 3 bases, the J end lost 2 bases, and 5 bases lay between the germline ends. The CDR3 protein is CASSSGNTGELFF. DNA for the CDR3: TGCGCCAGCAGCTCGGGAAACACCGGGGAGCTGTTTTTT.

V gene TRBV4-2 combines with J gene TRBJ1-2; no reliable D call. The CDR3 has 16 residues. Germline V gene lookup returns CDR1 LGHNA and CDR2 YNFKEQ. The germline V and J ends were trimmed by 0 bases and 0 bases, with 11 bases remaining between them. CDR3 bases: TGTGCCAGCAGCCAAGATCTACAGTTCCCTAACTATGGCTACACCTTC. It translates to CASSQDLQFPNYGYTF.

This clone was seen a handful of times. This sequence joins TRBV7-2 and TRBJ2-1, with 9 bases identical to TRBD1. This CDR3 is 18 amino acids long. J was trimmed by 6 bases and V by 5 bases; bases with no gene match: 17. Germline-derived CDR1 and CDR2 are SGHTA and FQGNSA. The CDR3: CASSLTGTGFYVFNEQFF. In DNA form, the CDR3 reads TGTGCCAGCAGCCTCACCGGGACAGGGTTCTATGTTTTCAATGAGCAGTTCTTC.

The chain is built from TRBV7-2 and TRBJ1-4; TRBD1 matches 9 bases. Trimming at V came to 3 bases and at J to 7 bases, leaving 6 bases not matched to a gene. Germline-derived CDR1 and CDR2 are SGHTA and FQGNSA. The CDR3 is 15 residues long. This CDR3 reads CASSFRTGAIEKLFF. CDR3 nucleotide sequence: TGTGCCAGCAGCTTCAGGACAGGGGCAATTGAAAAACTGTTTTTT.

The V call is TRBV6-5, the J call TRBJ1-6; 7 bases align to TRBD1. V trimming: 5 bases; J trimming: 9 bases; junction bases outside the gene matches: 4. Germline V lookup: CDR1 MNHEY, CDR2 SVGAGI. The CDR3 runs 13 residues. DNA of the CDR3: TGTGCCAGCAGTCCCGCAGGGGGTTCACCCCTCCACTTT. This translates into CASSPAGGSPLHF.

The chain carries TRBV5-4 and TRBJ1-6, with a possible D match to TRBD1 (6 bases). Germline V gives CDR1 SGHNT, CDR2 YYREEE (reference sequence). The V end was cut by 3 bases, the J end by 9 bases, with 16 bases between. The CDR3 is 15 amino acids. The CDR3 DNA sequence: TGTGCCAGCAGCTCCCAACAGGGCTCAAGTTCACCCCTCCACTTT. The encoded protein is CASSSQQGSSSPLHF.

The rearrangement links TRBV19 to TRBJ1-2; TRBD1 agrees at 8 bases. The CDR3 totals 12 residues. The germline V gene encodes CDR1 LNHDA and CDR2 SQIVND (reference sequence). V dropped 7 bases and J dropped 8; count of bases not matched to a gene: 6. CDR3 loop: CASTTGAEGYTF. The DNA for the CDR3 is TGTGCCAGTACGACAGGGGCGGAGGGCTACACCTTC.

This clone was counted only a few times. This sequence joins TRBV27 and TRBJ1-2; D gene unclear. The germline V gene encodes CDR1 MNHEY and CDR2 SMNVEV (reference sequence). Trimming took 5 bases from V and 8 from J, leaving 15 bases between them. The CDR3 covers 13 residues. The CDR3, as DNA: TGTGCCAGCAGTCCCGGTAGAGGCTGGGGCTACACCTTC. Residues: CASSPGRGWGYTF.

V is TRBV7-2 and J is TRBJ2-7; 9 nucleotides line up with TRBD1. The CDR3 covers 15 residues. Germline lookup yields CDR1 SGHTA and CDR2 FQGNSA. The V gene end was trimmed by 5 bases and the J gene end by 8 bases; junction bases not matched to a gene: 13. This chain's CDR3 is CASSLGPGQGLKQYF. CDR3 DNA sequence: TGTGCCAGCAGCCTGGGTCCGGGACAGGGCTTGAAGCAGTACTTC.

The genes are TRBV28 and TRBJ2-7, with a tentative D call TRBD1 (5 bases). Germline values: CDR1 MDHEN, CDR2 SYDVKM. V was pared by 4 bases and J by 4 bases, with 14 bases between. This CDR3 is built from 14 residues. The CDR3 DNA follows: TGTGCCAGCAGTTCGCCCCCCACAGGTTACGAGCAGTACTTC. This translates into CASSSPPTGYEQYF. Drawing the rest from reference TRBV28 and TRBJ2-7, the complete variable domain is DVKVTQSSRYLVKRTGEKVFLECVQDMDHENMFWYRQDPGLGLRLIYFSYDVKMKEKGDIPEGYSVSREKKERFSLILESASTNQTSMYLCASSSPPTGYEQYFGPGTRLTVT.

This chain uses TRBV7-2 with TRBJ1-2; 8 bases are a match to TRBD1. The germline V gene encodes CDR1 SGHTA and CDR2 FQGNSA. CDR3 length: 15 residues. J gave up 4 bases and V 3 bases, and 7 bases lay outside the gene matches. The CDR3 here is CASSFRQGPSYGYTF. CDR3 in DNA: TGTGCCAGCAGCTTCAGACAGGGGCCGAGCTATGGCTACACCTTC.

As regards this clone: Sequence at one end of the junction differs from germline and may be a read error. Here the CDR3 DNA reads TGTGCCAGCAGTGGCAGCGGGGGGGCCACAAATACGCAGTATTTT. Amino acid sequence: CASSGSGGATNTQYF. V gene TRBV6-4 combines with J gene TRBJ2-3; 10 nucleotides match TRBD2. The CDR3 consists of 15 residues. Germline values: CDR1 MRHNA, CDR2 SNTAGT.

V usage is TRBV6-1 and J usage is TRBJ2-1; the D gene is possibly TRBD2 (5 bases). CDR3 length: 15 residues. CDR1 MNHNS and CDR2 SASEGT come from the germline V gene. The V gene lost 7 bases and the J gene lost 5 bases, with 18 bases spanning the gap. The CDR3 DNA reads TGTGCCAGCACCACCCTAGCTACCCGGGACAATGAGCAGTTCTTC. Protein sequence: CASTTLATRDNEQFF.

The chain couples TRBV4-1 to TRBJ1-4; unclear D gene. V gave up 0 bases and J gave up 7 bases, with 18 bases separating them. Germline CDR1 reads MGHRA; CDR2 reads YSYEKL. CDR3 size: 17 residues. CDR3 nucleotide sequence: TGCGCCAGCAGCCAAGAAAAGCGCCTACCAACCACTGAAAAACTGTTTTTT. Translation: CASSQEKRLPTTEKLFF.